This TCR beta chain was profiled in a study of blood T cell repertoires in COVID-19. This study enrolled people aged about 18 to 90 from about 24 US geographic areas. Participants' reported clinical history set cohort assignment. Cohort 3 recovery required two negative PCRs, clearance, or symptom resolution. The V end lost 6 bases, the J end lost 1 base, and 18 bases lay between the germline ends. The germline CDR1 and CDR2 sequences are LNHDA and SQIVND (reference sequence). The CDR3 covers 16 residues. In the original analysis: By means of reference gene primer amplification, nucleated cell counts were estimated. Produced via immunoSEQ multiplex PCR; TCRdb's table is partial and in-frame only. That table is the source of V, J and clone size, and D and trimming were worked out from the DNA. Among a few hundred thousand clones listed, 75% to 90% were seen once.

The chain is built from TRBV19 and TRBJ1-1; tentatively, D is TRBD1 (5 bases). The origin of this receptor is a woman between 50 and 59 years old who had recovered from COVID-19. The sample consisted of PBMCs or T cells enriched from blood (not recorded which). CDR3 coding DNA: TGTGCCAGTAGGGATGGGAGGGGCGCGTCGAACACTGAAGCTTTCTTT. This sequence encodes CASRDGRGASNTEAFF.